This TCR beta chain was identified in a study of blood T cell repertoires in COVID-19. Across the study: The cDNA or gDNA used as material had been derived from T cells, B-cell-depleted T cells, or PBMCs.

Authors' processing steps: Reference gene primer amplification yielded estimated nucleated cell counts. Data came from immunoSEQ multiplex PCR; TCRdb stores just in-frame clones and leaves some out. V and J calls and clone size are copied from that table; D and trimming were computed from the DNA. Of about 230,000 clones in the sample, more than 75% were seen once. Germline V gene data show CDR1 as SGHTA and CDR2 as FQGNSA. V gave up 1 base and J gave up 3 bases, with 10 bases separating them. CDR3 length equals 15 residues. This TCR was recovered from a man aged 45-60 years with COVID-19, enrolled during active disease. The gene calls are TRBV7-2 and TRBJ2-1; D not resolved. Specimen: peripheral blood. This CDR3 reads CASSLESASYNEQFF. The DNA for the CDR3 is TGTGCCAGCAGCTTAGAGTCGGCTAGCTACAATGAGCAGTTCTTC.